Following are 14 T cell receptor beta chains from one sample sequenced in a study of shared clonotypes between healthy human individuals. Using immunoSEQ multiplex PCR, the repertoire was profiled, and TCRdb retains in-frame clones only, with some absent. The data hold approximately 1,000,000 clones, with around three quarters observed a single time. The specimen was memory CD4+ T cells from PBMCs. Subset reported: CD45RA-negative fraction. These receptors were obtained from a man aged 18 to 29 in good health. Some clones in this sample may be carry-over from other donors' samples.

This clone was seen a few times. The V call is TRBV27, the J call TRBJ1-1, with D uncertain. The V end was cut by 5 bases, the J end by 2 bases, with 9 bases between. In germline, CDR1 is MNHEY, CDR2 SMNVEV (reference sequence). The CDR3 covers 13 residues. The CDR3 nucleotides are TGTGCCAGCAGTAAAACATCAAACACTGAAGCTTTCTTT. This translates into CASSKTSNTEAFF.

This clone was picked up a small number of times. The chain is built from TRBV9 and TRBJ1-1; 10 positions agree with TRBD1. This CDR3 is built from 17 residues. Trimming removed 4 bases from V and 3 bases from J; junction bases left unmatched: 12. The germline V gene encodes CDR1 SGDLS and CDR2 YYNGEE. The CDR3 protein is CASSKATGGAGYTEAFF. The CDR3 DNA reads as TGTGCCAGCAGCAAAGCGACAGGGGGCGCGGGGTACACTGAAGCTTTCTTT.

This clone was seen a handful of times. The genes are TRBV11-2 and TRBJ1-1, with D tentatively TRBD1 (5 bases). The CDR3 totals 13 residues. Germline V gives CDR1 SGHAT, CDR2 FQNNGV. V lost 4 bases and J 6 bases, leaving 12 bases between the germline ends. The CDR3 spells CASSYAAGPEAFF. Written as DNA, the CDR3 is TGTGCCAGCAGCTACGCAGCGGGGCCTGAAGCTTTCTTT.

This rearrangement joins TRBV6-5 to TRBJ2-3; possibly TRBD2 for D (6 bases). CDR1 and CDR2 from the germline V gene are MNHEY and SVGAGI. CDR3 size: 13 residues. Trimming removed 6 bases from V and 6 bases from J, with 13 bases in between. CDR3 coding DNA: TGTGCCAGCAGCTTGGAGGGCTCGGATACGCAGTATTTT. This encodes CASSLEGSDTQYF.

The count of this clone is one. CDR3 sequence: CASSWGAVDGELFF. The CDR3, as DNA: TGTGCCAGCAGTTGGGGGGCGGTTGACGGGGAGCTGTTTTTT. The chain has TRBV2 and TRBJ2-2; D is possibly TRBD1 or TRBD2 (6 bases each). V was shortened by 5 bases and J by 7 bases, with 14 bases between the two germline ends. This CDR3 contains 14 residues. Looked up from germline, CDR1 is SNHLY and CDR2 is FYNNEI. Variable domain in full (rest from reference TRBV2 and TRBJ2-2): EPEVTQTPSHQVTQMGQEVILRCVPISNHLYFYWYRQILGQKVEFLVSFYNNEISEKSEIFDDQFSVERPDGSNFTLKIRSTKLEDSAMYFCASSWGAVDGELFFGEGSRLTVL.

J is TRBJ2-1 and V is TRBV6-4; 8 bases line up with TRBD1. Trimming cost V 6 bases and J 9 bases; bases outside gene matches: 13. From germline, CDR1 is MRHNA and CDR2 SNTAGT. This CDR3 comprises 15 residues. CDR3 coding DNA: TGTGCCAGCAGCCCCCTGGACAGGGCCTCCGGTGAGCAGTTCTTC. Residues: CASSPLDRASGEQFF.

The gene calls are TRBV27 and TRBJ1-1; tentatively, D is TRBD1 (6 bases). Looked up from germline, CDR1 is MNHEY and CDR2 is SMNVEV (reference sequence). Trimming removed 5 bases from V and 4 bases from J, with 11 bases in between. The CDR3 totals 13 residues. The CDR3 loop is CASSVRGRTEAFF. The CDR3 region has the DNA TGTGCCAGCAGTGTACGGGGGCGCACTGAAGCTTTCTTT.

This chain connects TRBV5-5 to TRBJ1-3; D unclear. Germline V gene sequence: CDR1 SGHKS, CDR2 YYEKEE (reference sequence). This CDR3 contains 15 residues. Trimming took 0 bases from V and 2 from J, leaving 9 bases between them. The CDR3 DNA is TGTGCCAGCAGCTTGGCCGTACAGACTGGAAACACCATATATTTT. It translates to CASSLAVQTGNTIYF.

The rearrangement joins TRBV5-1 to TRBJ2-7; D is uncertain. Trimming took off 4 bases at V and 5 bases at J, with 13 bases between the two ends. The CDR3 runs to 13 residues. CDR1 and CDR2 from the germline V gene are SGHRS and YFSETQ. CDR3 residues: CASSPVFPDEQYF. CDR3 DNA sequence: TGCGCCAGCAGCCCCGTCTTCCCCGACGAGCAGTACTTC.

This clone was recorded once. The rearrangement uses TRBV5-4 and TRBJ2-5; D unclear. V was clipped by 4 bases and J by 13 bases, with 14 bases between them. The germline V gene encodes CDR1 SGHNT and CDR2 YYREEE (reference sequence). CDR3 size: 11 residues. The DNA of the CDR3 is TGTGCCAGCAGCCCGTACGCGTCTTGGTACTTC. It encodes CASSPYASWYF.

Remarks on this clone: This may stem from a read error, because a much larger clone lies one nucleotide away. The V gene is TRBV5-1, the J gene TRBJ2-1; D possibly uses TRBD1 or TRBD2 (5 bases each). CDR3 size: 12 residues. V lost 4 bases and J 3 bases, leaving 5 bases between the germline ends. Germline V gene lookup returns CDR1 SGHRS and CDR2 YFSETQ. This CDR3 reads CASSGGYNEQFF. The CDR3 DNA sequence: TGCGCCAGCAGCGGGGGCTACAATGAGCAGTTCTTC.

CDR3 loop: CASNPRQAAGTGELFF. The DNA of the CDR3 is TGTGCCAGTAACCCTAGACAGGCCGCGGGGACCGGGGAGCTGTTTTTT. V gene TRBV19 combines with J gene TRBJ2-2, with D perhaps given as TRBD1 or TRBD2 (6 bases each). CDR3 size: 16 residues. Trimming took 7 bases from V and 5 from J, leaving 20 bases between them. CDR1 and CDR2 (germline): LNHDA, SQIVND (reference sequence).

The rearrangement uses TRBV19 and TRBJ2-4; 8 nucleotides align to TRBD1. Trimming removed 10 bases from V and 1 base from J; junction bases left unmatched: 9. The CDR3 is 15 residues long. Germline values: CDR1 LNHDA, CDR2 SQIVND (reference sequence). The CDR3 nucleotides are TGTGCCAAATCGACAGGGGTGCGGGCCAAAAACATTCAGTACTTC. It is translated as CAKSTGVRAKNIQYF.

Comment on this clone: Other DNA sequences within the sample encode an identical CDR3. This rearrangement joins TRBV5-4 to TRBJ2-7; TRBD1 agrees at 9 bases. The CDR3 is 15 residues long. Germline CDR1 reads SGHNT; CDR2 reads YYREEE (reference sequence). V dropped 0 bases and J dropped 0; count of bases not matched to a gene: 1. This CDR3 is CASSLGQGGSYEQYF. DNA of the CDR3: TGTGCCAGCAGCTTGGGACAGGGGGGCTCCTACGAGCAGTACTTC.